Listed below are T cell receptor beta chains from one sample, sequenced in a study of CD8 T cells in ankylosing spondylitis. Each CDR3 protein gets one entry after TCRdb re-called the 5' RACE reads with MiXCR. The repertoire holds under 150,000 distinct CDR3 sequences, with roughly 8.4% as singletons. Sequenced input: synovial fluid, either unsorted or a sorted T cell fraction (not recorded which). These receptors came from a male donor with ankylosing spondylitis. Each CDR3 is given with its conserved first and last residue. Each record gives: CDR3 protein, V gene, J gene.

CDR3 protein: CSARGGQGYEKLFF; V gene: TRBV20-1; J gene: TRBJ1-4
CDR3 protein: CASSLGSYNEQFF; V gene: TRBV7-9; J gene: TRBJ2-1
CDR3 protein: CASSLATEQYF; V gene: TRBV7-2; J gene: TRBJ2-7
CDR3 protein: CASSRAGTAGYEQYF; V gene: TRBV18; J gene: TRBJ2-7
CDR3 protein: CASSVVAGEMNTQYF; V gene: TRBV9; J gene: TRBJ2-3
CDR3 protein: CASSFSHLAGTDTQYF; V gene: TRBV12-3/TRBV12-4; J gene: TRBJ2-3
CDR3 protein: CATQGRETQYF; V gene: TRBV24-1; J gene: TRBJ2-5
CDR3 protein: CAISVGTGDYGYTF; V gene: TRBV10-3; J gene: TRBJ1-2
CDR3 protein: CASSFSREETQYF; V gene: TRBV28; J gene: TRBJ2-5
CDR3 protein: CAISERSGGASGNTIYF; V gene: TRBV10-3; J gene: TRBJ1-3
CDR3 protein: CASTTQKSTQYF; V gene: TRBV12-3/TRBV12-4; J gene: TRBJ2-3
CDR3 protein: CASSSADRDLRYEQYF; V gene: TRBV12-3/TRBV12-4; J gene: TRBJ2-7
CDR3 protein: CASSPVAGGGEQYF; V gene: TRBV7-2; J gene: TRBJ2-7
CDR3 protein: CASTRATPPEQFF; V gene: TRBV2; J gene: TRBJ2-1
CDR3 protein: CASSQGPGGATYEQYF; V gene: TRBV4-1; J gene: TRBJ2-7
CDR3 protein: CASSPEGYNEQFF; V gene: TRBV6-6; J gene: TRBJ2-1
CDR3 protein: CASGSGIFSFSSPLHF; V gene: TRBV7-9; J gene: TRBJ1-6
CDR3 protein: CASSYGRLETQYF; V gene: TRBV6-5; J gene: TRBJ2-5
CDR3 protein: CASIVRGGSNSPLHF; V gene: TRBV6-1; J gene: TRBJ1-6
CDR3 protein: CASTDRPNTGELFF; V gene: TRBV6-4; J gene: TRBJ2-2
CDR3 protein: CASSSPGQRNSPLHF; V gene: TRBV11-2; J gene: TRBJ1-6
CDR3 protein: CAISESNSGGELFF; V gene: TRBV10-3; J gene: TRBJ2-2